This TCR beta chain emerged from a study of shared clonotypes between healthy human individuals. Study-level points and caveats: Naive subsets tended to show greater estimated richness than memory subsets. Tissues were not sampled, only blood, and their repertoires likely differ.

This clone showed up just a few times. Its antigen is unknown. The germline V gene has CDR1 KGHSH and CDR2 LQKENI. With 2 bases clipped from V and 12 bases from J, the junction kept 4 bases outside the gene matches. The CDR3 contains 14 residues. The DNA input per sorted-subset replicate PCR was roughly 0.2 ug, corresponding to around 28,000 T cell genomes. Authors' methods: ImmunoSEQ output lacked quality scores and full-length reads, limiting matched filtering. TCRdb's copy holds only in-frame clones and misses some; the assay was immunoSEQ multiplex PCR. V and J calls and clone size are those listed in that table; D and trimming were worked out from the DNA. The sample holds about 1 million clones, 75% seen once.

Sequences were obtained from memory CD4+ T cells sorted from blood. Indicated subset: CD45RA-negative fraction. This receptor was identified in a man in his late teens or twenties in good health. This chain joins TRBV18 and TRBJ1-6, with 10 bases that match TRBD1. CDR3 DNA: TGTGCCAGCTCACCAACTGGGGACAGGGGACCCCTCCACTTT. It translates to CASSPTGDRGPLHF.